This T cell receptor (beta chain) came from a study of cytomegalovirus exposure and HLA in healthy donors. Background on the study: From HLA-typed donors, an early data release held tens of millions of unique TCRs.

For this clone: Its specificity is not known.

The PCR had 60 Vbeta and 13 Jbeta primers. Method: immunoSEQ multiplex PCR; TCRdb's copy keeps in-frame clones and lacks some. Of about 150,000 clones detected, about three fifths appear once; the ten largest clones hold approximately 1.7%. There are 14 residues in the CDR3. Germline V gene data show CDR1 as MNHNS and CDR2 as SASEGT. Trimming removed 7 bases from V and 0 bases from J, with 9 bases in between. Study results and caveats: Later on, an analysis found that several of the most significant clusters appeared to be linked to common viral pathogens, which included parvovirus B19.

This receptor was taken from a male donor in good health and CMV-seronegative. This chain links TRBV6-1 with TRBJ2-2, with D unclear. Sequencing was carried out using PBMCs. CDR3: CASIRLTNTGELFF. CDR3 coding DNA: TGTGCCAGCATCCGCCTAACGAACACCGGGGAGCTGTTTTTT.